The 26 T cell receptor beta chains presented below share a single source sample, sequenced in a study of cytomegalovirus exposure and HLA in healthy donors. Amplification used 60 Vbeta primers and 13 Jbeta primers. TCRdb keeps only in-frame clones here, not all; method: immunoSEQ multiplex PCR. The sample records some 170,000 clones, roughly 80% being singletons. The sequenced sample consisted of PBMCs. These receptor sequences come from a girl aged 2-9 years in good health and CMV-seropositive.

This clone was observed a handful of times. As DNA, the CDR3 is TGTGCCAGCAGCCTAACTAGCGCAGCCTCCTACGAGCAGTACTTC. Its translation is CASSLTSAASYEQYF. This chain connects TRBV6-5 to TRBJ2-7; 7 nucleotides line up with TRBD2. Germline values: CDR1 MNHEY, CDR2 SVGAGI. V was clipped by 6 bases and J by 0 bases; unmatched bases: 8. The CDR3 runs to 15 residues.

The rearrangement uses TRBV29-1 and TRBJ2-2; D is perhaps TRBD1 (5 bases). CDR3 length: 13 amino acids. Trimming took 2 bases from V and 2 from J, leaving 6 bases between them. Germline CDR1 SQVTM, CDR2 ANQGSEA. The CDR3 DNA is TGCAGCGTTGAACAGGGTAACACCGGGGAGCTGTTTTTT. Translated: CSVEQGNTGELFF.

CDR3 region: CASSLTGGEGEQFF. In DNA form, the CDR3 reads TGTGCCAGCAGTTTGACAGGGGGCGAGGGTGAGCAGTTCTTC. The gene calls are TRBV28 and TRBJ2-1; 10 bases are shared with TRBD1. The CDR3 spans 14 residues. Germline-derived CDR1 and CDR2 are MDHEN and SYDVKM. With V trimmed by 3 bases and J by 9 bases, 5 bases remained unmatched. Combining the CDR3 with reference TRBV28 and TRBJ2-1 gives the whole variable domain DVKVTQSSRYLVKRTGEKVFLECVQDMDHENMFWYRQDPGLGLRLIYFSYDVKMKEKGDIPEGYSVSREKKERFSLILESASTNQTSMYLCASSLTGGEGEQFFGPGTRLTVL.

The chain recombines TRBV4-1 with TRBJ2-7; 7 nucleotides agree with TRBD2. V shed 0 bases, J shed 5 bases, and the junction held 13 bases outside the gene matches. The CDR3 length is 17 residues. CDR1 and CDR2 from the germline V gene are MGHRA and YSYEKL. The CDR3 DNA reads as TGCGCCAGCAGCCAAGATTGGCGGGGGATAACCCTCAACGAGCAGTACTTC. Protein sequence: CASSQDWRGITLNEQYF.

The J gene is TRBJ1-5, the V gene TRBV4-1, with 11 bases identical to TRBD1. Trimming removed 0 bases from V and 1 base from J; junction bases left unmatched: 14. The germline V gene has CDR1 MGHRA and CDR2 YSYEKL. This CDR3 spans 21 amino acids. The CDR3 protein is CASSQDSALVGQGASNQPQHF. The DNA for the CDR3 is TGCGCCAGCAGCCAAGATTCGGCTCTAGTCGGACAGGGGGCCAGCAATCAGCCCCAGCATTTT.

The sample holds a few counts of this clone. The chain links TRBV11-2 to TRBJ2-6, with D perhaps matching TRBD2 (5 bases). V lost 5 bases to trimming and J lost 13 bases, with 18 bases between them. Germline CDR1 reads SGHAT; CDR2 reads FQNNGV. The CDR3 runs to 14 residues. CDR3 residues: CASSALTLARVLTF. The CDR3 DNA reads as TGTGCCAGCAGCGCCCTCACCCTAGCTCGAGTCCTGACTTTC.

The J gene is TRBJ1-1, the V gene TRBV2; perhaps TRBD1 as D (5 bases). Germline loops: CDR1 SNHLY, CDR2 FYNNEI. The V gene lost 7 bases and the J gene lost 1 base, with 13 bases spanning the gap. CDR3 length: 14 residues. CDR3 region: CASMPAGGNTEAFF. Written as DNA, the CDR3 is TGTGCCAGCATGCCGGCGGGGGGGAACACTGAAGCTTTCTTT. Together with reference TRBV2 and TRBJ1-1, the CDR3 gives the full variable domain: EPEVTQTPSHQVTQMGQEVILRCVPISNHLYFYWYRQILGQKVEFLVSFYNNEISEKSEIFDDQFSVERPDGSNFTLKIRSTKLEDSAMYFCASMPAGGNTEAFFGQGTRLTVV.

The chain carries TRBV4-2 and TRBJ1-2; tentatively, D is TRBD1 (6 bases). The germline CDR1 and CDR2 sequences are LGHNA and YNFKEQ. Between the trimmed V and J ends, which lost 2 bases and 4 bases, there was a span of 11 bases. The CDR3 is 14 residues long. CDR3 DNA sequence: TGTGCCAGCAGCCAACCCGACAGGATCTATGGCTACACCTTC. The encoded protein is CASSQPDRIYGYTF.

The chain's CDR3 is CASSGGSHNEQFF. Written as DNA, the CDR3 is TGTGCCAGCAGTGGAGGGTCCCACAATGAGCAGTTCTTC. The chain has TRBV6-1 and TRBJ2-1; perhaps TRBD2 as D (5 bases). Trimming removed 4 bases at V and 5 bases at J, with 9 bases between. There are 13 residues in the CDR3. The germline CDR1 and CDR2 sequences are MNHNS and SASEGT.

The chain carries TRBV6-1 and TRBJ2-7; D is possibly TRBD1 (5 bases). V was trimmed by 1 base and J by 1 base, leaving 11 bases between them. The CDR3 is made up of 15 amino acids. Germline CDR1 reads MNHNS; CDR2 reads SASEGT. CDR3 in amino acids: CASSEEDTSSYEQYF. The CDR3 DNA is TGTGCCAGCAGTGAAGAGGACACCTCTTCCTACGAGCAGTACTTC.

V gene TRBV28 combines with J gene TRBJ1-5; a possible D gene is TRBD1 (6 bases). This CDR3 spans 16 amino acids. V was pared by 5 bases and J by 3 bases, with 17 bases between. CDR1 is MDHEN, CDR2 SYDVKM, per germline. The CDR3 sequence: CASSRWRQGINQPQHF. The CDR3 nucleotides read TGTGCCAGCAGTCGGTGGCGGCAGGGGATCAATCAGCCCCAGCATTTT.

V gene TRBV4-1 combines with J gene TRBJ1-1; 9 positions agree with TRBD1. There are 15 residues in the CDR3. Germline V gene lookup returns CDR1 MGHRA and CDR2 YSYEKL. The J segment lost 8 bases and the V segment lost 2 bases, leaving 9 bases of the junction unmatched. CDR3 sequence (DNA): TGCGCCAGCAGCCAAACGGACAGGGGACCCTTAGAAGCTTTCTTT. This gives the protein CASSQTDRGPLEAFF.

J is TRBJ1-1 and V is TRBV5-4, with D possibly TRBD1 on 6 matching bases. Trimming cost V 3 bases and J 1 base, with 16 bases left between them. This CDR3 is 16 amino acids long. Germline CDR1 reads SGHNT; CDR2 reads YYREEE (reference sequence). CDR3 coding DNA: TGTGCCAGCAGCTCAATCACCTGGGGGCAGAACACTGAAGCTTTCTTT. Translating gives CASSSITWGQNTEAFF.

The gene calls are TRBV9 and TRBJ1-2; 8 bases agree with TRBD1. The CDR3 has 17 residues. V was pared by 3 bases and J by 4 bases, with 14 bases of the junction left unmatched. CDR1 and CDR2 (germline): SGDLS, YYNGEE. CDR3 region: CASSAPVRQGSSYGYTF. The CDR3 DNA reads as TGTGCCAGCAGCGCACCCGTTAGACAGGGGTCTAGCTATGGCTACACCTTC.

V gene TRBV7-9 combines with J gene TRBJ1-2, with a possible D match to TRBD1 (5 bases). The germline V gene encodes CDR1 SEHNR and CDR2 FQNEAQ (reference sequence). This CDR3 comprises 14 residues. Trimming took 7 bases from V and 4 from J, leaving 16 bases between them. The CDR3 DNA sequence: TGTGCCAGCATCGTGGACCAGGGTGGCTATGGCTACACCTTC. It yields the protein CASIVDQGGYGYTF.

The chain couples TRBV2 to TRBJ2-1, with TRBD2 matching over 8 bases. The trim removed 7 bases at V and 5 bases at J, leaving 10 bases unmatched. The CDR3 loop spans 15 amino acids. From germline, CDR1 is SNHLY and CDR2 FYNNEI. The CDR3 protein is CASTGISGVDNEQFF. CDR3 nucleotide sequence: TGTGCCAGCACCGGAATTAGCGGGGTGGACAATGAGCAGTTCTTC.

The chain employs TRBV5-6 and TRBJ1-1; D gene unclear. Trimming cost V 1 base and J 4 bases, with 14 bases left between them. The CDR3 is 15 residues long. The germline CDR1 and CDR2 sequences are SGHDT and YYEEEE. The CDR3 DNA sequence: TGTGCCAGCAGCTTGTGGTCTCTCCGGGGCACTGAAGCTTTCTTT. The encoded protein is CASSLWSLRGTEAFF.

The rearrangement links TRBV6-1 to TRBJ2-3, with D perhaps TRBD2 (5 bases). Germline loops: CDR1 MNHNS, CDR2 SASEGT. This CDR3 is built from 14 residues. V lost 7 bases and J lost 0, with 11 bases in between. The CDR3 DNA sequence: TGTGCCAGCATTGTGGGAGCTAGCACAGATACGCAGTATTTT. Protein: CASIVGASTDTQYF.

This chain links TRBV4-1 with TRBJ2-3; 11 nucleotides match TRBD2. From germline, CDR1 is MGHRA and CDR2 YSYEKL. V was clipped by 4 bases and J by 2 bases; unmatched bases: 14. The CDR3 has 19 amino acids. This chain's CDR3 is CASSRRGLAASLPTDTQYF. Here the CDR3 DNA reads TGCGCCAGCAGCCGCAGGGGACTAGCGGCGTCGCTCCCCACAGATACGCAGTATTTT.

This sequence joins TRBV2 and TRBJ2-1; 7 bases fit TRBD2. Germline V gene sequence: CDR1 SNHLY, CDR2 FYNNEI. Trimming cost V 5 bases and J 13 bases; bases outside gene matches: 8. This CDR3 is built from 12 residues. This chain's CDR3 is CASSLGGGPQFF. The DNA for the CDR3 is TGTGCCAGCAGTCTTGGGGGAGGGCCCCAGTTCTTC.

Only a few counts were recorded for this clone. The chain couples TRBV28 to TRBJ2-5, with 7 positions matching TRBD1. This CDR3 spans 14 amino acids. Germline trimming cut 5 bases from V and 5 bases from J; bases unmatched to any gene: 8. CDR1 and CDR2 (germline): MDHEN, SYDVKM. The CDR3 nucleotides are TGTGCCAGCAGTCCGAGACAGGGCGGGGAGACCCAGTACTTC. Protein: CASSPRQGGETQYF.

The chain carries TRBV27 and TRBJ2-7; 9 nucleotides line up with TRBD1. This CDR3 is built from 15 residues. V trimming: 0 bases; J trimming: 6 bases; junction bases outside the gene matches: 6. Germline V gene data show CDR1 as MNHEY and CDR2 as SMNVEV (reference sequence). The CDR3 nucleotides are TGTGCCAGCAGTTTATCAACGGGACAGGGTACCGAGCAGTACTTC. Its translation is CASSLSTGQGTEQYF.

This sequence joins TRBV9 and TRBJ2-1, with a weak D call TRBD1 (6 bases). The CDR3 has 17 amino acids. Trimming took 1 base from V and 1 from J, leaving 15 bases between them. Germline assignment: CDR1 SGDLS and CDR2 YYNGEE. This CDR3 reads CASSVSPLQGSYNEQFF. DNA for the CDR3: TGTGCCAGCAGCGTATCCCCCCTGCAGGGGTCCTACAATGAGCAGTTCTTC. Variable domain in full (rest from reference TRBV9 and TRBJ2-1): DSGVTQTPKHLITATGQRVTLRCSPRSGDLSVYWYQQSLDQGLQFLIQYYNGEERAKGNILERFSAQQFPDLHSELNLSSLELGDSALYFCASSVSPLQGSYNEQFFGPGTRLTVL.

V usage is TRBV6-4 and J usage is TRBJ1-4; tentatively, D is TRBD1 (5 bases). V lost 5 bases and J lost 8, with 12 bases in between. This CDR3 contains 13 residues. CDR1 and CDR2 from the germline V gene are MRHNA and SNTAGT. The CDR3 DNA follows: TGTGCCAGCAGTAAGGGGTTAGGGGAAAAACTGTTTTTT. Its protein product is CASSKGLGEKLFF.

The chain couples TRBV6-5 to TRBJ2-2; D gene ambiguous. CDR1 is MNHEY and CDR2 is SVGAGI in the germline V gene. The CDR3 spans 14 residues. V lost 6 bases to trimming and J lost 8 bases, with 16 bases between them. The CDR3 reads CASRPPAEVGELFF. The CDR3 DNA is TGTGCCAGCAGACCACCAGCTGAGGTGGGGGAGCTGTTTTTT.

The CDR3 protein is CASSYSRGSGANVLTF. CDR3 DNA sequence: TGTGCCAGCAGTTACTCCCGGGGGTCTGGGGCCAACGTCCTGACTTTC. This chain uses TRBV6-5 with TRBJ2-6, with D possibly TRBD2 on 6 matching bases. V was shortened by 0 bases and J by 1 base, with 7 bases between the two germline ends. The germline CDR1 and CDR2 sequences are MNHEY and SVGAGI. The CDR3 sequence is 16 residues long.